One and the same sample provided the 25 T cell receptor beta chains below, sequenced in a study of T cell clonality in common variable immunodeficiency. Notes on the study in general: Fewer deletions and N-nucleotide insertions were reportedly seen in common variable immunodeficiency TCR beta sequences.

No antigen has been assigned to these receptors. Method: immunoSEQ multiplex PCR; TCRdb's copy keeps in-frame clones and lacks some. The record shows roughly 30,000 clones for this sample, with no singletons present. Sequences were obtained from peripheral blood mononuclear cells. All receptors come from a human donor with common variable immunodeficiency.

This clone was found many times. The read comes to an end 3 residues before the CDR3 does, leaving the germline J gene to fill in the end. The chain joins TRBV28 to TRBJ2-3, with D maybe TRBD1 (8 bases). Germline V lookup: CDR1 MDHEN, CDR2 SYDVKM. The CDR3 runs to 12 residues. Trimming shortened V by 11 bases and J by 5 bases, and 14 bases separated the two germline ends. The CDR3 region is CAGNRGGDTQYF. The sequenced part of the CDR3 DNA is TGTGCCGGGAACAGGGGGGGAGATACG.

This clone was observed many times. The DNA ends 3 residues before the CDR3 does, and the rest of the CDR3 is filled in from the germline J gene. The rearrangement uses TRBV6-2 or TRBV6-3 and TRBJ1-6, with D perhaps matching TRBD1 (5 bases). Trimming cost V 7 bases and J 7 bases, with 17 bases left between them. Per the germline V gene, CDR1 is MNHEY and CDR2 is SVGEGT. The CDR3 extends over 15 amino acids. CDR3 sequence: CASNLHRGANSPLHF. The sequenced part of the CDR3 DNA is TGTGCCAGCAACTTACATAGGGGAGCCAATTCACCC.

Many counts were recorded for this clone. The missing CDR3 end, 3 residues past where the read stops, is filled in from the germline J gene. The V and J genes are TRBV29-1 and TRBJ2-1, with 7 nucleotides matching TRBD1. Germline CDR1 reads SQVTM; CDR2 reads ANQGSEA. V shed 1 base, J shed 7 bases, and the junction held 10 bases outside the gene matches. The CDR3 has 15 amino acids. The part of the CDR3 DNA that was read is TGCAGCGTTGAAGGGATCAGGGGGACGAGGAATGAG. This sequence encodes CSVEGIRGTRNE. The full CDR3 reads CSVEGIRGTRNEQFF.

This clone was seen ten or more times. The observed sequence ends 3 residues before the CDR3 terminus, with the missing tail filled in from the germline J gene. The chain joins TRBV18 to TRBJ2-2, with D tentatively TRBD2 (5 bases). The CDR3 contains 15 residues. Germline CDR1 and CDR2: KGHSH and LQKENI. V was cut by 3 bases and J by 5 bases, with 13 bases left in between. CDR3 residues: CASSPAAGSTGELFF. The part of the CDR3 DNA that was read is TGTGCCAGCTCACCGGCGGCGGGTAGTACCGGGGAG.

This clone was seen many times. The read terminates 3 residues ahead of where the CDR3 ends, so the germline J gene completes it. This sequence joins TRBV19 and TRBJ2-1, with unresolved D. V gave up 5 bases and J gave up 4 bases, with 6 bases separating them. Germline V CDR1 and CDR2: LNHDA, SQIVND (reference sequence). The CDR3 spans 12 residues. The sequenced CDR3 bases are TGTGCCAGTAGTTTCCCATACAATGAG. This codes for CASSFPYNE. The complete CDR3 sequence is CASSFPYNEQFF.

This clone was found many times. The CDR3 here is CASSPPLSYEQYF. CDR3 DNA (partial): TGTGCCAGCAGCCCCCCCCTCTCCTACGAG. The chain combines TRBV7-9 with TRBJ2-7, with D hard to call. With the read ending 3 residues before the CDR3 end, the germline J gene is used to fill in that end. Trimming shortened V by 5 bases and J by 0 bases, and 8 bases separated the two germline ends. Germline assignment: CDR1 SEHNR and CDR2 FQNEAQ (reference sequence). The CDR3 covers 13 residues. Full variable domain (remainder filled in from reference TRBV7-9 and TRBJ2-7): DTGVSQNPRHKITKRGQNVTFRCDPISEHNRLYWYRQTLGQGPEFLTYFQNEAQLEKSRLLSDRFSAERPKGSFSTLEIQRTEQGDSAMYLCASSPPLSYEQYFGPGTRLTVT.

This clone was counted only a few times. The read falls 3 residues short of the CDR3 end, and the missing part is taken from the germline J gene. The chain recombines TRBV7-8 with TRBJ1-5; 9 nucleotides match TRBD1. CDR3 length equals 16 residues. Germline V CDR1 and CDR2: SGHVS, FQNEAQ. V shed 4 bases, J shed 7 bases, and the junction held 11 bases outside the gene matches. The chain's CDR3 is CASSSPGDRVKQPQHF. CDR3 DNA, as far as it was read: TGTGCCAGCAGCTCGCCCGGGGACAGGGTGAAGCAGCCC.

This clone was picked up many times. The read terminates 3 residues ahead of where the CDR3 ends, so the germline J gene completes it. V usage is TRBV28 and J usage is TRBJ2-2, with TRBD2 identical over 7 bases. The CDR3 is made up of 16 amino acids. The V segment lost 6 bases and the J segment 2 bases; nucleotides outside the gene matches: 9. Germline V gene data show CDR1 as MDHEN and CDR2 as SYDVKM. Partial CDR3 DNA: TGTGCCAGCAGGCGACCGGGACTAACTAACACCGGGGAG. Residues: CASRRPGLTNTGE. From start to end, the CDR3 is CASRRPGLTNTGELFF.

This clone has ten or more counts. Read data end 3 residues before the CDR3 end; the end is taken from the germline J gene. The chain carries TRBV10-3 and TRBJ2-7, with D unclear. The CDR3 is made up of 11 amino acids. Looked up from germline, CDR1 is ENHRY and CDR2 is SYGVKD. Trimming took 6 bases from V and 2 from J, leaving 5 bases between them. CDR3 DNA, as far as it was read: TGTGCCATCAGCCAGGCCTACGAG. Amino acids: CAISQAYE. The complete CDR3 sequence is CAISQAYEQYF.

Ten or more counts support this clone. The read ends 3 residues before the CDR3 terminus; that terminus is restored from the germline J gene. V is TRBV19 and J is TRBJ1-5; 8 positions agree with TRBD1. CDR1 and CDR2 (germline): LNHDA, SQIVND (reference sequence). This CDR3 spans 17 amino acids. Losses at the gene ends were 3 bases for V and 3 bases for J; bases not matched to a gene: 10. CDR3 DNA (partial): TGTGCCAGTAGTATGTATTCAGGGGGCAACACCAATCAGCCC. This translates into CASSMYSGGNTNQP. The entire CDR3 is CASSMYSGGNTNQPQHF. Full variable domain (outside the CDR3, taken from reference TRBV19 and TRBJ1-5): DGGITQSPKYLFRKEGQNVTLSCEQNLNHDAMYWYRQDPGQGLRLIYYSQIVNDFQKGDIAEGYSVSREKKESFPLTVTSAQKNPTAFYLCASSMYSGGNTNQPQHFGDGTRLSIL.

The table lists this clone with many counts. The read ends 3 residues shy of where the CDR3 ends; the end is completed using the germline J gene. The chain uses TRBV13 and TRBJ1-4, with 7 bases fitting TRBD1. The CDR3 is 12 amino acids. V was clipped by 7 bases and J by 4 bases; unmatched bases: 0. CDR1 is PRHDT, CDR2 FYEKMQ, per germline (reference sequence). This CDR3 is CASTGGNEKLFF. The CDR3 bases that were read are TGTGCCAGCACAGGGGGTAATGAAAAA.

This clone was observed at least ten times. Incomplete CDR3 DNA: TGTGCCAGCAGTGGACTAGCGGGAGGTCTGAATGAG. It translates to CASSGLAGGLNE. The complete CDR3 reads CASSGLAGGLNEQFF. The V and J genes are TRBV2 and TRBJ2-1; 13 bases line up with TRBD2. The observed sequence ends 3 residues before the CDR3 terminus, with the missing tail filled in from the germline J gene. The V segment lost 4 bases and the J segment 7 bases; nucleotides outside the gene matches: 4. The germline V gene has CDR1 SNHLY and CDR2 FYNNEI. The CDR3 covers 15 residues.

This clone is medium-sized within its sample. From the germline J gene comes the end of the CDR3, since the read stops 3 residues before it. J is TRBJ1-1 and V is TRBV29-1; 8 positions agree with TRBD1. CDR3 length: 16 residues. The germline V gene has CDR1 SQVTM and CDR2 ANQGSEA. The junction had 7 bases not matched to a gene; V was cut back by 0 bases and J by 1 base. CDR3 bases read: TGCAGCGTTGAAGATATTCAGGGACAGGCGAACACTGAA. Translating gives CSVEDIQGQANTE. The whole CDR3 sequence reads CSVEDIQGQANTEAFF.

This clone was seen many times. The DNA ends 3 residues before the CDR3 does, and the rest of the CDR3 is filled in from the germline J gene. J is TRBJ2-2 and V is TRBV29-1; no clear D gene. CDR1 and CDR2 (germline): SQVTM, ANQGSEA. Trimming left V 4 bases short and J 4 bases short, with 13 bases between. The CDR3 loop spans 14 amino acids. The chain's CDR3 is CSVGLFVGTGELFF. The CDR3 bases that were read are TGCAGCGTTGGGTTATTCGTCGGCACCGGGGAG.

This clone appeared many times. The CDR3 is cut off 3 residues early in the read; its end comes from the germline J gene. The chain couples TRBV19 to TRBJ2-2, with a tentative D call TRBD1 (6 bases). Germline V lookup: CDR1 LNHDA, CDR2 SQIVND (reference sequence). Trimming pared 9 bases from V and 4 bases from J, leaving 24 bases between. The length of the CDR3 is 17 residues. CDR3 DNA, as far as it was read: TGTGCCAGCACGTCGGGCGAGGGGGTTGGCGGCACCGGGGAG. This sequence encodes CASTSGEGVGGTGE. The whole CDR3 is CASTSGEGVGGTGELFF.

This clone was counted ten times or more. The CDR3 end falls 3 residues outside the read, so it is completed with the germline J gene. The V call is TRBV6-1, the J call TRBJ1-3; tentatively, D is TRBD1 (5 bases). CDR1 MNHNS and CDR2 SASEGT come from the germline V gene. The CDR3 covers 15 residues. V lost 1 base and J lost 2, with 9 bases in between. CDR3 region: CASSEGWGAGNTIYF. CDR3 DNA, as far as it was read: TGTGCCAGCAGTGAAGGATGGGGGGCTGGAAACACC.

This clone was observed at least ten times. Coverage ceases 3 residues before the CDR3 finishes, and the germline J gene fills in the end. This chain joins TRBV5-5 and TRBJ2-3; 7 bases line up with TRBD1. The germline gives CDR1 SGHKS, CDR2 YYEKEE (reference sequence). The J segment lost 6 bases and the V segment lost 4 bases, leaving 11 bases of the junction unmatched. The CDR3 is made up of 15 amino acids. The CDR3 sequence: CASSGYRGNTDTQYF. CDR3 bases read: TGTGCCAGCAGCGGGTACAGGGGAAACACGGATACG. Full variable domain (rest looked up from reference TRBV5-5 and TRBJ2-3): DAGVTQSPTHLIKTRGQQVTLRCSPISGHKSVSWYQQVLGQGPQFIFQYYEKEERGRGNFPDRFSARQFPNYSSELNVNALLLGDSALYLCASSGYRGNTDTQYFGPGTRLTVL.

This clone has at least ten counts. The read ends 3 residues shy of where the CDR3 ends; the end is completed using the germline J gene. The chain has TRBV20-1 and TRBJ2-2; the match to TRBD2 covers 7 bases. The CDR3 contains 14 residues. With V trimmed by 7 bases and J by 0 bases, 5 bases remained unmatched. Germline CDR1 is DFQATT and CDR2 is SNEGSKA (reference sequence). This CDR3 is CSGKGLTNTGELFF. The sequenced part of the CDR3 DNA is TGCAGTGGAAAGGGACTAACGAACACCGGGGAG.

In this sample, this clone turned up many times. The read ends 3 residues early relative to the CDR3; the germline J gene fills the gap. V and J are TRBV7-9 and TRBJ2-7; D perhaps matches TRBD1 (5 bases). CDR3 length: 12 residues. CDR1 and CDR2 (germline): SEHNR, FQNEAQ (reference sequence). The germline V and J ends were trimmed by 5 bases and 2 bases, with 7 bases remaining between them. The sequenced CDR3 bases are TGTGCCAGCAGCCCGGACACCTACGAG. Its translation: CASSPDTYE. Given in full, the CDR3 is CASSPDTYEQYF.

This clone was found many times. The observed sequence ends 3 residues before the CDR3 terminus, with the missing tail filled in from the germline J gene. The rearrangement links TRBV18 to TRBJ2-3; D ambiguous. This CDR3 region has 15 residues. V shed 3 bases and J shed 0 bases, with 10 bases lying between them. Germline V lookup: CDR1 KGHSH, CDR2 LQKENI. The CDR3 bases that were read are TGTGCCAGCTCACCCTGGCCTTCTAGCACAGATACG. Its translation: CASSPWPSSTDT. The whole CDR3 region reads CASSPWPSSTDTQYF.

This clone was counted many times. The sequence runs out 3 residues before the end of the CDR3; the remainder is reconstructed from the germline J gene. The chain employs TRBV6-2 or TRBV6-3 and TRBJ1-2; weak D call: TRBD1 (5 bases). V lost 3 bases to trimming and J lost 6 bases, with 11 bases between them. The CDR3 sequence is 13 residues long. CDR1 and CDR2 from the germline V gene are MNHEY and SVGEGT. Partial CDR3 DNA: TGTGCCAGCAGTTATTCGGGGGTTGATGGC. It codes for CASSYSGVDG. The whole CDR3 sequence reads CASSYSGVDGYTF.

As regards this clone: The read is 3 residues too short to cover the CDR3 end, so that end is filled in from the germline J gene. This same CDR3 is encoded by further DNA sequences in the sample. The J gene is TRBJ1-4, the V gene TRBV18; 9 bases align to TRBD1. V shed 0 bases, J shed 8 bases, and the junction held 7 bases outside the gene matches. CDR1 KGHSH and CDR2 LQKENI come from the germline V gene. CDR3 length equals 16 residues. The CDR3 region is CASSPPGTGPGEKLFF. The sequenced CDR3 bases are TGTGCCAGCTCACCACCCGGGACAGGGCCTGGGGAAAAA.

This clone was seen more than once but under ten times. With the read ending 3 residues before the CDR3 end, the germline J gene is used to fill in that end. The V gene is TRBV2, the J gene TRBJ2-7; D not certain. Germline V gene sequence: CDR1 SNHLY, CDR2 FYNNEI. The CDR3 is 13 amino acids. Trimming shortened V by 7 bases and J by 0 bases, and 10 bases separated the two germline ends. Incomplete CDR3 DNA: TGTGCCAGCACCCAACTCTACTCCTACGAG. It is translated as CASTQLYSYE. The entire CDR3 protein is CASTQLYSYEQYF.

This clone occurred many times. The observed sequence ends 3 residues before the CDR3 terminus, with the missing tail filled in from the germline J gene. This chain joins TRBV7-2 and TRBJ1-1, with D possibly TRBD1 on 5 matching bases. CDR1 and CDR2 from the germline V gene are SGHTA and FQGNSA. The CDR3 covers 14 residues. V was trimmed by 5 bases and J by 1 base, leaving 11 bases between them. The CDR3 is CASSPHGGNTEAFF. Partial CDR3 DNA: TGTGCCAGCAGCCCCCACGGGGGGAACACTGAA.

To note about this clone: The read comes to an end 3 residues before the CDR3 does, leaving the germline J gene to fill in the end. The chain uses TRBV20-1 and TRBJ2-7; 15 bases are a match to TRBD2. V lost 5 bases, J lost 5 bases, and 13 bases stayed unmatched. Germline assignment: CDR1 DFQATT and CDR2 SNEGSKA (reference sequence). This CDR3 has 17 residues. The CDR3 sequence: CSAGAGLAGGPGNEQYF. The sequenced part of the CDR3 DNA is TGCAGTGCTGGCGCCGGACTAGCGGGAGGGCCAGGTAACGAG.